Shown below are 4 T cell receptor beta chains from a single sample sequenced in a study of shared clonotypes between healthy human individuals. Data came from immunoSEQ multiplex PCR; TCRdb stores just in-frame clones and leaves some out. The data contain more than 550,000 clones, less than 95% of them singletons. Sequenced material: memory CD8+ T cells from PBMCs. Indicated subset: CD45RO+ cells pooled with CCR7-negative TemRA cells. These receptor sequences come from a man younger than 35 in good health. Some clones in this sample may be carry-over from other donors' samples.

The genes are TRBV28 and TRBJ2-7; D is unclear. Germline assignment: CDR1 MDHEN and CDR2 SYDVKM. Between the trimmed V and J ends, which lost 5 bases and 3 bases, there was a span of 14 bases. The length of the CDR3 is 14 residues. CDR3 region: CASSHSQRNYEQYF. CDR3 nucleotide sequence: TGTGCCAGCAGTCACTCTCAGCGAAACTACGAGCAGTACTTC.

This clone has just one count. The chain links TRBV10-3 to TRBJ2-1, with 11 bases fitting TRBD1. Germline CDR1 and CDR2: ENHRY and SYGVKD. Germline trimming cut 4 bases from V and 10 bases from J; bases unmatched to any gene: 9. The CDR3 has 15 residues. The CDR3 region is CAISGGTGGLDEQFF. In DNA, the CDR3 is TGTGCCATCAGTGGGGGGACAGGGGGTCTAGACGAGCAGTTCTTC.

The chain links TRBV4-3 to TRBJ2-7; TRBD1 matches at 8 bases. The germline V gene encodes CDR1 LGHNA and CDR2 YSLEER. Losses at the gene ends were 4 bases for V and 0 bases for J; bases not matched to a gene: 5. The CDR3 extends over 15 amino acids. The chain's CDR3 is CASSPWTGTSYEQYF. CDR3 sequence (DNA): TGCGCCAGCAGCCCATGGACAGGGACCTCCTACGAGCAGTACTTC.

The sample holds one count of this clone. The V gene is TRBV28, the J gene TRBJ2-1, with D uncertain. The CDR3 spans 14 residues. Trimming took 1 base from V and 5 from J, leaving 9 bases between them. In germline, CDR1 is MDHEN, CDR2 SYDVKM. In DNA form, the CDR3 reads TGTGCCAGCAGTTTATTTTCAATGAACAATGAGCAGTTCTTC. The encoded protein is CASSLFSMNNEQFF.